A selection of T cell receptor beta chains follows, all from one sample in a study of blood T cells in healthy people across ages. TCRdb called the 5' RACE reads again in MiXCR, with one record for every CDR3 protein. The table includes hundreds of thousands of distinct CDR3 sequences, 49% detected once. The sample comprised blood. The receptor set was obtained from an older woman in good health. CDR3s include the opening cysteine and the closing phenylalanine or tryptophan. D genes are given only for firm matches. Clone size appears in some rows only: once, few, many, or a class for an expanded clone.

V gene: TRBV28
J gene: TRBJ2-3
CDR3 length: 13
clone size: NA
D gene: NA
CDR3 DNA: TGTGCCAGCAGTTTGGGCGTCAACACCCCGCAGTATTTT
CDR3 protein: CASSLGVNTPQYF

V gene: TRBV7-2
J gene: TRBJ1-5
CDR3 length: 17
clone size: NA
D gene: TRBD1
CDR3 DNA: TGTGCCAGCAGCGTACGACAGGGTCGGTTCCAGAATCAGCCCCAGCATTTT
CDR3 protein: CASSVRQGRFQNQPQHF

V gene: TRBV15
J gene: TRBJ2-7
CDR3 length: 16
clone size: NA
D gene: NA
CDR3 DNA: TGTGCCACCAGCACCCCCGACAGCCCTCTTTCCTACGAGCAGTACTTC
CDR3 protein: CATSTPDSPLSYEQYF

V gene: TRBV7-6
J gene: TRBJ2-5
CDR3 length: 16
clone size: NA
D gene: TRBD2
CDR3 DNA: TGTGCCAGCAGCCCCCGGACTAGCGGGAGGGCAGAGACCCAGTACTTC
CDR3 protein: CASSPRTSGRAETQYF

V gene: TRBV25-1
J gene: TRBJ2-5
CDR3 length: 16
clone size: NA
D gene: TRBD2
CDR3 DNA: TGTGCCAGCAGTGAATCGACTAGCAGGATGGGGGAGACCCAGTACTTC
CDR3 protein: CASSESTSRMGETQYF

V gene: TRBV6-6
J gene: TRBJ1-2
CDR3 length: 14
clone size: few
D gene: NA
CDR3 DNA: TGTGCCAGCAGTTACTCAGGACAGCTCTATGGCTACACCTTC
CDR3 protein: CASSYSGQLYGYTF

V gene: TRBV24-1
J gene: TRBJ2-1
CDR3 length: 17
clone size: NA
D gene: TRBD1
CDR3 DNA: TGTGCCACGGAGGTAGCGCCGGGACAGGGACGCTGGAATGAGCAGTTCTTC
CDR3 protein: CATEVAPGQGRWNEQFF

V gene: TRBV29-1
J gene: TRBJ2-7
CDR3 length: 12
clone size: once
D gene: NA
CDR3 DNA: TGCAGCGTGGGGAGGGGGATCTACGAGCAGTACTTC
CDR3 protein: CSVGRGIYEQYF

V gene: TRBV20-1
J gene: TRBJ1-2
CDR3 length: 16
clone size: NA
D gene: NA
CDR3 DNA: TGCAGTGCTAGAGACACCCCCGCAGTCTCTAACTATGGCTACACCTTC
CDR3 protein: CSARDTPAVSNYGYTF

V gene: TRBV6-5
J gene: TRBJ1-1
CDR3 length: 15
clone size: once
D gene: NA
CDR3 DNA: TGTGCCAGCAGTCCCACCCGGACAATGAACACTGAAGCTTTCTTT
CDR3 protein: CASSPTRTMNTEAFF

V gene: TRBV20-1
J gene: TRBJ2-1
CDR3 length: 16
clone size: NA
D gene: TRBD2
CDR3 DNA: TGCAGTGCTAGTTCGCTGGTTACTAGCGGGAGTATTGAGCAGTTCTTC
CDR3 protein: CSASSLVTSGSIEQFF

V gene: TRBV4-2
J gene: TRBJ2-1
CDR3 length: 15
clone size: NA
D gene: TRBD2
CDR3 DNA: TGTGCCAGCAGCCGAACAGGACTAGTCTCCAATGAGCAGTTCTTC
CDR3 protein: CASSRTGLVSNEQFF

V gene: TRBV3-1
J gene: TRBJ2-3
CDR3 length: 15
clone size: NA
D gene: NA
CDR3 DNA: TGTGCCAGCAGCCAAATGTGGGGGTTAGGAGATACGCAGTATTTT
CDR3 protein: CASSQMWGLGDTQYF

V gene: TRBV3-1
J gene: TRBJ1-2
CDR3 length: 13
clone size: NA
D gene: TRBD1
CDR3 DNA: TGTGCCGGCAGCCCGCCGGACAGGGAGGGCTACACCTTC
CDR3 protein: CAGSPPDREGYTF

V gene: TRBV20-1
J gene: TRBJ2-1
CDR3 length: 15
clone size: NA
D gene: NA
CDR3 DNA: TGCAGTGCTAGAGACCCTGTGGGGGCAGGTGATGAGCAGTTCTTC
CDR3 protein: CSARDPVGAGDEQFF

V gene: TRBV7-2
J gene: TRBJ2-6
CDR3 length: 15
clone size: NA
D gene: NA
CDR3 DNA: TGTGCCAGCAGCCAACCGATCTCTGGGGCCAACGTCCTGACTTTC
CDR3 protein: CASSQPISGANVLTF

V gene: TRBV7-2
J gene: TRBJ2-1
CDR3 length: 13
clone size: NA
D gene: NA
CDR3 DNA: TGTGCCAGCAGCTTCCGCCTAGAGGATGAGCAGTTCTTC
CDR3 protein: CASSFRLEDEQFF

V gene: TRBV4-3
J gene: TRBJ1-2
CDR3 length: 13
clone size: NA
D gene: NA
CDR3 DNA: TGCGCCAGCAGCCAAGAAGGCAGGGATGGCTACACCTTC
CDR3 protein: CASSQEGRDGYTF

V gene: TRBV7-2
J gene: TRBJ2-2
CDR3 length: 15
clone size: NA
D gene: NA
CDR3 DNA: TGTGCCAGCAGCTTAGTTCGTGCGGGCACCGGGGAGCTGTTTTTT
CDR3 protein: CASSLVRAGTGELFF

V gene: TRBV4-3
J gene: TRBJ2-1
CDR3 length: 14
clone size: NA
D gene: TRBD1
CDR3 DNA: TGCGCCAGCAGCTCGGGACAGGGTTTCAATGAGCAGTTCTTC
CDR3 protein: CASSSGQGFNEQFF

V gene: TRBV14
J gene: TRBJ1-6
CDR3 length: 15
clone size: NA
D gene: NA
CDR3 DNA: TGTGCCAGCAGCCCCCCTATCTTGGGCGGTTCACCCCTCCACTTT
CDR3 protein: CASSPPILGGSPLHF

V gene: TRBV29-1
J gene: TRBJ2-7
CDR3 length: 13
clone size: many
D gene: TRBD2
CDR3 DNA: TGCAGCGTTGTGGGAGGGAGCGTCCACGAGCAGTACTTC
CDR3 protein: CSVVGGSVHEQYF

V gene: TRBV6-2/TRBV6-3
J gene: TRBJ2-1
CDR3 length: 15
clone size: few
D gene: TRBD2
CDR3 DNA: TGTGCCAGCAGTTCGGTTGAAGCGGGAAGGGATGAGCAGTTCTTC
CDR3 protein: CASSSVEAGRDEQFF

V gene: TRBV4-2
J gene: TRBJ2-5
CDR3 length: 16
clone size: NA
D gene: TRBD2
CDR3 DNA: TGTGCCAGCAGCCAAGCCGGGACTAGCGGGAAAGGTGAGCAGTACTTC
CDR3 protein: CASSQAGTSGKGEQYF

V gene: TRBV7-6
J gene: TRBJ2-1
CDR3 length: 16
clone size: NA
D gene: TRBD2
CDR3 DNA: TGTGCCAGCAGCCCTTCCGTGGGAGGGTGGGGCAATGAGCAGTTCTTC
CDR3 protein: CASSPSVGGWGNEQFF

V gene: TRBV7-3
J gene: TRBJ2-7
CDR3 length: 15
clone size: NA
D gene: NA
CDR3 DNA: TGTGCCAGCAGCTTAGGTCTAGCAGACGTTTACGAGCAGTACTTC
CDR3 protein: CASSLGLADVYEQYF

V gene: TRBV10-3
J gene: TRBJ2-1
CDR3 length: 15
clone size: NA
D gene: TRBD2
CDR3 DNA: TGTGCCGCCGGGGGCGGCCTAGCGGGATACAATGAGCAGTTCTTC
CDR3 protein: CAAGGGLAGYNEQFF

V gene: TRBV28
J gene: TRBJ2-7
CDR3 length: 15
clone size: NA
D gene: TRBD1
CDR3 DNA: TGTGCCAGCACTCGGGACAGGGGGAGTTCCTACGAGCAGTACTTC
CDR3 protein: CASTRDRGSSYEQYF

V gene: TRBV25-1
J gene: TRBJ2-1
CDR3 length: 15
clone size: few
D gene: TRBD1
CDR3 DNA: TGTGCCAGTAGCACAAGCAGGGGGCTGGACAATGAGCAGTTCTTC
CDR3 protein: CASSTSRGLDNEQFF

V gene: TRBV7-9
J gene: TRBJ1-1
CDR3 length: 14
clone size: NA
D gene: TRBD1
CDR3 DNA: TGTGCCAGCAATTTTGGGACAGGGGTCACTGAAGCTTTCTTT
CDR3 protein: CASNFGTGVTEAFF

V gene: TRBV7-9
J gene: TRBJ2-1
CDR3 length: 17
clone size: NA
D gene: TRBD2
CDR3 DNA: TGTGCCAGCCGGGACAGCGGACTAGCGGGAGGGCATGGTGAGCAGTTCTTC
CDR3 protein: CASRDSGLAGGHGEQFF

V gene: TRBV5-1
J gene: TRBJ2-1
CDR3 length: 14
clone size: NA
D gene: NA
CDR3 DNA: TGCGCCAGCAGCTTGGCCAGGGTAGTCGATGTGCAGTTCTTC
CDR3 protein: CASSLARVVDVQFF

V gene: TRBV6-1
J gene: TRBJ1-5
CDR3 length: 15
clone size: NA
D gene: TRBD1
CDR3 DNA: TGTGCCAGCAACCCCGGACAGGATAGGAATCAGCCCCAGCATTTT
CDR3 protein: CASNPGQDRNQPQHF

V gene: TRBV2
J gene: TRBJ2-6
CDR3 length: 17
clone size: few
D gene: NA
CDR3 DNA: TGTGCCAGCAGTGGCCAGGCACTCTTCTCTGGGGCCAACGTCCTGACTTTC
CDR3 protein: CASSGQALFSGANVLTF

V gene: TRBV6-2/TRBV6-3
J gene: TRBJ1-5
CDR3 length: 14
clone size: once
D gene: NA
CDR3 DNA: TGTGCCAGCAGTTCCCGATCTAGGAATCAGCCCCAGCATTTT
CDR3 protein: CASSSRSRNQPQHF

V gene: TRBV27
J gene: TRBJ2-1
CDR3 length: 16
clone size: many
D gene: TRBD2
CDR3 DNA: TGTGCCAGCAGCCCCAGTAGCGGGAGGGCATCCAATGAGCAGTTCTTC
CDR3 protein: CASSPSSGRASNEQFF

V gene: TRBV20-1
J gene: TRBJ2-1
CDR3 length: 15
clone size: NA
D gene: TRBD2
CDR3 DNA: TGCAGTGCTCTCACCCCTAGCGGGAGCTACAATGAGCAGTTCTTC
CDR3 protein: CSALTPSGSYNEQFF

V gene: TRBV9
J gene: TRBJ2-4
CDR3 length: 16
clone size: NA
D gene: NA
CDR3 DNA: TGTGCCAGCAGCGTTGGACTCGCGGGCTCCAAAAACATTCAGTACTTC
CDR3 protein: CASSVGLAGSKNIQYF

V gene: TRBV6-2/TRBV6-3
J gene: TRBJ1-1
CDR3 length: 16
clone size: NA
D gene: NA
CDR3 DNA: TGTGCCAGCAGTTCAGGACAACTCATAAGGAACGCTGAAGCTTTCTTT
CDR3 protein: CASSSGQLIRNAEAFF

V gene: TRBV5-1
J gene: TRBJ2-1
CDR3 length: 15
clone size: few
D gene: NA
CDR3 DNA: TGCGCCAGCGAACGAACAGGGAGCTCCTACAATGAGCAGTTCTTC
CDR3 protein: CASERTGSSYNEQFF

V gene: TRBV2
J gene: TRBJ1-2
CDR3 length: 14
clone size: NA
D gene: NA
CDR3 DNA: TGTGCCAGCAGTGAAGAAGGGAGGGTCTATGGCTACACCTTC
CDR3 protein: CASSEEGRVYGYTF

V gene: TRBV12-3/TRBV12-4
J gene: TRBJ1-4
CDR3 length: 13
clone size: few
D gene: NA
CDR3 DNA: TGTGCCAGCAGTCGAGTACTTAATGAAAAACTGTTTTTT
CDR3 protein: CASSRVLNEKLFF

V gene: TRBV10-3
J gene: TRBJ1-5
CDR3 length: 13
clone size: NA
D gene: NA
CDR3 DNA: TGTGTCTCTCAGACGTTCTTGAATCAGCCCCAGCATTTT
CDR3 protein: CVSQTFLNQPQHF

V gene: TRBV29-1
J gene: TRBJ2-5
CDR3 length: 15
clone size: NA
D gene: TRBD1
CDR3 DNA: TGCAGCTCAACCCCGGGACAGGGTGAGCAAGAGACCCAGTACTTC
CDR3 protein: CSSTPGQGEQETQYF

V gene: TRBV5-1
J gene: TRBJ2-1
CDR3 length: 14
clone size: NA
D gene: TRBD1
CDR3 DNA: TGTGCCAGCAGTCTGGGACAGACATACAATGAGCAGTTCTTC
CDR3 protein: CASSLGQTYNEQFF

V gene: TRBV30
J gene: TRBJ1-2
CDR3 length: 15
clone size: once
D gene: NA
CDR3 DNA: TGTGCCTGGAATCCCGGGGAGATAACAGTCTATGGCTACACCTTC
CDR3 protein: CAWNPGEITVYGYTF

V gene: TRBV9
J gene: TRBJ2-5
CDR3 length: 15
clone size: NA
D gene: NA
CDR3 DNA: TGTGCCAGCAGCCCAAGAGGGACATCCCAAGAGACCCAGTACTTC
CDR3 protein: CASSPRGTSQETQYF

V gene: TRBV7-6
J gene: TRBJ1-2
CDR3 length: 13
clone size: NA
D gene: TRBD1
CDR3 DNA: TGTGCCAGCAGCCTTACAGGGGGAAGTGGCTACACCTTC
CDR3 protein: CASSLTGGSGYTF

V gene: TRBV24-1
J gene: TRBJ2-3
CDR3 length: 14
clone size: few
D gene: NA
CDR3 DNA: TGTGCCACCAGTGGCACGTCTAGCACAGATACGCAGTATTTT
CDR3 protein: CATSGTSSTDTQYF

V gene: TRBV28
J gene: TRBJ2-7
CDR3 length: 15
clone size: NA
D gene: NA
CDR3 DNA: TGTGCCAGCAGTTTGGTGGGACTGAAAGACTACGAGCAGTACTTC
CDR3 protein: CASSLVGLKDYEQYF

V gene: TRBV28
J gene: TRBJ2-7
CDR3 length: 15
clone size: NA
D gene: TRBD1
CDR3 DNA: TGTGCCAGCAGTTCAACCGGGACAGGGAGGAACGAGCAGTACTTC
CDR3 protein: CASSSTGTGRNEQYF

V gene: TRBV30
J gene: TRBJ1-4
CDR3 length: 12
clone size: few
D gene: NA
CDR3 DNA: TGTGCCTGGAGTATGGGGCGGTCGGAACTGTTTTTT
CDR3 protein: CAWSMGRSELFF

V gene: TRBV6-2/TRBV6-3
J gene: TRBJ1-2
CDR3 length: 13
clone size: NA
D gene: TRBD1
CDR3 DNA: TGTGCCAGCAGTTGGGACAGCCTGGGCGGCTACACCTTC
CDR3 protein: CASSWDSLGGYTF

V gene: TRBV7-2
J gene: TRBJ2-5
CDR3 length: 15
clone size: NA
D gene: TRBD1
CDR3 DNA: TGTGCCAGCAGCTTAGCAGACAGGGTGAGGGGGACCCAGTACTTC
CDR3 protein: CASSLADRVRGTQYF

V gene: TRBV24-1
J gene: TRBJ2-1
CDR3 length: 13
clone size: NA
D gene: TRBD1
CDR3 DNA: TGTGCCACCAGTGCAGGGGGTCGGAATGAGCAGTTCTTC
CDR3 protein: CATSAGGRNEQFF

V gene: TRBV6-2/TRBV6-3
J gene: TRBJ2-1
CDR3 length: 16
clone size: many
D gene: NA
CDR3 DNA: TGTGCCAGCAGTGATCGGACCCTGGGCACCTACAATGAGCAGTTCTTC
CDR3 protein: CASSDRTLGTYNEQFF

V gene: TRBV2
J gene: TRBJ2-5
CDR3 length: 14
clone size: NA
D gene: NA
CDR3 DNA: TGTACCAGCAGTAGCAGGGTGTCGGAAGGGACCCAGTACTTC
CDR3 protein: CTSSSRVSEGTQYF